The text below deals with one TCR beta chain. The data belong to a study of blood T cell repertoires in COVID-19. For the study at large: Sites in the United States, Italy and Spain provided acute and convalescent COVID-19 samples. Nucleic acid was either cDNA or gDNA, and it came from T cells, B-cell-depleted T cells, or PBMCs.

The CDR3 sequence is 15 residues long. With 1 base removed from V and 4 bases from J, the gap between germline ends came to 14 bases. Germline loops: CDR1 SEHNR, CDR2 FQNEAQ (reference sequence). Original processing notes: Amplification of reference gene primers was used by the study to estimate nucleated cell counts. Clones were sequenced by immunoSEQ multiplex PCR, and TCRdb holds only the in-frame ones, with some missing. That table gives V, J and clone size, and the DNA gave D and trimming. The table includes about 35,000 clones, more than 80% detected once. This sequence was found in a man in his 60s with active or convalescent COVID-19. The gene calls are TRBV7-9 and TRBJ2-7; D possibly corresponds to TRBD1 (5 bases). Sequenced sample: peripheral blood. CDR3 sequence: CASSLGAGPIYEQYV. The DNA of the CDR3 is TGTGCCAGCAGCTTAGGGGCAGGGCCTATTTACGAGCAGTACGTC.